The rows below give T cell receptor beta chains drawn from one sample of a study of T-cell memory formation after mild COVID-19. TCRdb re-called the 5' RACE reads with MiXCR, one entry per CDR3 protein. The profile shows roughly 340,000 distinct CDR3 sequences, approximately 15% of them singletons. Material for sequencing was PBMCs or a T cell subset sorted from them (not recorded which). These receptors were collected from a man between 18 and 35 years old who had mild COVID-19 (a few samples of this study predate the infection). Cell type and time point are not known. Both conserved end residues are part of each CDR3. Each record gives: V gene, D gene, clone size, J gene, CDR3 protein, CDR3 DNA. The D gene is left open where the match is weak. Rows give clone size only sometimes, using once, few, many, or a class for an expanded clone.

TRBV12-5,NA,NA,TRBJ1-1,CASGPRMNTEAFF,TGTGCTAGTGGTCCAAGGATGAACACTGAAGCTTTCTTT
TRBV6-5,TRBD2,NA,TRBJ2-3,CASSRSGEGDTQYF,TGTGCCAGCAGTAGGAGCGGGGAGGGAGATACGCAGTATTTT
TRBV12-3/TRBV12-4,NA,few,TRBJ1-1,CASSLSRTEAFF,TGTGCCAGCAGTTTATCACGAACTGAAGCTTTCTTT
TRBV28,NA,few,TRBJ1-5,CASSSGGGGSQPQHF,TGTGCCAGCAGTTCGGGGGGCGGAGGTAGCCAGCCCCAGCATTTT
TRBV29-1,NA,few,TRBJ2-1,CSVEGLPASYNEQFF,TGCAGCGTTGAAGGGCTACCCGCCTCCTACAATGAGCAGTTCTTC
TRBV29-1,TRBD2,NA,TRBJ2-1,CSVDTAGGNEQFF,TGCAGCGTTGATACAGCGGGGGGCAATGAGCAGTTCTTC
TRBV7-9,NA,NA,TRBJ1-1,CASSLRAWAGSNTEAFF,TGTGCCAGCAGCTTACGGGCTTGGGCAGGGTCGAACACTGAAGCTTTCTTT
TRBV3-1,TRBD1,few,TRBJ1-4,CASSRTPPGGGEKLFF,TGTGCCAGCAGCCGCACACCCCCAGGGGGCGGTGAAAAACTGTTTTTT
TRBV7-9,NA,NA,TRBJ1-1,CASSSETGTEAFF,TGTGCCAGCAGCTCTGAGACCGGGACTGAAGCTTTCTTT
TRBV7-3,NA,NA,TRBJ2-4,CASTLDSEVAGGGIQYF,TGTGCCAGCACCCTAGATTCGGAGGTCGCTGGAGGGGGCATTCAGTACTTC
TRBV4-1,NA,many,TRBJ1-4,CASSQVPGPGLNEKLFF,TGCGCCAGCAGCCAAGTACCCGGGCCGGGCCTTAATGAAAAACTGTTTTTT
TRBV6-5,NA,NA,TRBJ2-2,CASSYGQTGELFF,TGTGCCAGCAGTTACGGACAGACCGGGGAGCTGTTTTTT
TRBV19,NA,many,TRBJ1-5,CASSDRLNQPQHF,TGTGCCAGTAGTGACAGGTTAAATCAGCCCCAGCATTTT
TRBV29-1,NA,few,TRBJ1-1,CSVNWATEAFF,TGCAGCGTTAATTGGGCCACTGAAGCTTTCTTT
TRBV6-2/TRBV6-3,NA,once,TRBJ1-1,CASKVNGGIAEAFF,TGTGCCAGCAAGGTCAACGGTGGAATAGCTGAAGCCTTCTTT